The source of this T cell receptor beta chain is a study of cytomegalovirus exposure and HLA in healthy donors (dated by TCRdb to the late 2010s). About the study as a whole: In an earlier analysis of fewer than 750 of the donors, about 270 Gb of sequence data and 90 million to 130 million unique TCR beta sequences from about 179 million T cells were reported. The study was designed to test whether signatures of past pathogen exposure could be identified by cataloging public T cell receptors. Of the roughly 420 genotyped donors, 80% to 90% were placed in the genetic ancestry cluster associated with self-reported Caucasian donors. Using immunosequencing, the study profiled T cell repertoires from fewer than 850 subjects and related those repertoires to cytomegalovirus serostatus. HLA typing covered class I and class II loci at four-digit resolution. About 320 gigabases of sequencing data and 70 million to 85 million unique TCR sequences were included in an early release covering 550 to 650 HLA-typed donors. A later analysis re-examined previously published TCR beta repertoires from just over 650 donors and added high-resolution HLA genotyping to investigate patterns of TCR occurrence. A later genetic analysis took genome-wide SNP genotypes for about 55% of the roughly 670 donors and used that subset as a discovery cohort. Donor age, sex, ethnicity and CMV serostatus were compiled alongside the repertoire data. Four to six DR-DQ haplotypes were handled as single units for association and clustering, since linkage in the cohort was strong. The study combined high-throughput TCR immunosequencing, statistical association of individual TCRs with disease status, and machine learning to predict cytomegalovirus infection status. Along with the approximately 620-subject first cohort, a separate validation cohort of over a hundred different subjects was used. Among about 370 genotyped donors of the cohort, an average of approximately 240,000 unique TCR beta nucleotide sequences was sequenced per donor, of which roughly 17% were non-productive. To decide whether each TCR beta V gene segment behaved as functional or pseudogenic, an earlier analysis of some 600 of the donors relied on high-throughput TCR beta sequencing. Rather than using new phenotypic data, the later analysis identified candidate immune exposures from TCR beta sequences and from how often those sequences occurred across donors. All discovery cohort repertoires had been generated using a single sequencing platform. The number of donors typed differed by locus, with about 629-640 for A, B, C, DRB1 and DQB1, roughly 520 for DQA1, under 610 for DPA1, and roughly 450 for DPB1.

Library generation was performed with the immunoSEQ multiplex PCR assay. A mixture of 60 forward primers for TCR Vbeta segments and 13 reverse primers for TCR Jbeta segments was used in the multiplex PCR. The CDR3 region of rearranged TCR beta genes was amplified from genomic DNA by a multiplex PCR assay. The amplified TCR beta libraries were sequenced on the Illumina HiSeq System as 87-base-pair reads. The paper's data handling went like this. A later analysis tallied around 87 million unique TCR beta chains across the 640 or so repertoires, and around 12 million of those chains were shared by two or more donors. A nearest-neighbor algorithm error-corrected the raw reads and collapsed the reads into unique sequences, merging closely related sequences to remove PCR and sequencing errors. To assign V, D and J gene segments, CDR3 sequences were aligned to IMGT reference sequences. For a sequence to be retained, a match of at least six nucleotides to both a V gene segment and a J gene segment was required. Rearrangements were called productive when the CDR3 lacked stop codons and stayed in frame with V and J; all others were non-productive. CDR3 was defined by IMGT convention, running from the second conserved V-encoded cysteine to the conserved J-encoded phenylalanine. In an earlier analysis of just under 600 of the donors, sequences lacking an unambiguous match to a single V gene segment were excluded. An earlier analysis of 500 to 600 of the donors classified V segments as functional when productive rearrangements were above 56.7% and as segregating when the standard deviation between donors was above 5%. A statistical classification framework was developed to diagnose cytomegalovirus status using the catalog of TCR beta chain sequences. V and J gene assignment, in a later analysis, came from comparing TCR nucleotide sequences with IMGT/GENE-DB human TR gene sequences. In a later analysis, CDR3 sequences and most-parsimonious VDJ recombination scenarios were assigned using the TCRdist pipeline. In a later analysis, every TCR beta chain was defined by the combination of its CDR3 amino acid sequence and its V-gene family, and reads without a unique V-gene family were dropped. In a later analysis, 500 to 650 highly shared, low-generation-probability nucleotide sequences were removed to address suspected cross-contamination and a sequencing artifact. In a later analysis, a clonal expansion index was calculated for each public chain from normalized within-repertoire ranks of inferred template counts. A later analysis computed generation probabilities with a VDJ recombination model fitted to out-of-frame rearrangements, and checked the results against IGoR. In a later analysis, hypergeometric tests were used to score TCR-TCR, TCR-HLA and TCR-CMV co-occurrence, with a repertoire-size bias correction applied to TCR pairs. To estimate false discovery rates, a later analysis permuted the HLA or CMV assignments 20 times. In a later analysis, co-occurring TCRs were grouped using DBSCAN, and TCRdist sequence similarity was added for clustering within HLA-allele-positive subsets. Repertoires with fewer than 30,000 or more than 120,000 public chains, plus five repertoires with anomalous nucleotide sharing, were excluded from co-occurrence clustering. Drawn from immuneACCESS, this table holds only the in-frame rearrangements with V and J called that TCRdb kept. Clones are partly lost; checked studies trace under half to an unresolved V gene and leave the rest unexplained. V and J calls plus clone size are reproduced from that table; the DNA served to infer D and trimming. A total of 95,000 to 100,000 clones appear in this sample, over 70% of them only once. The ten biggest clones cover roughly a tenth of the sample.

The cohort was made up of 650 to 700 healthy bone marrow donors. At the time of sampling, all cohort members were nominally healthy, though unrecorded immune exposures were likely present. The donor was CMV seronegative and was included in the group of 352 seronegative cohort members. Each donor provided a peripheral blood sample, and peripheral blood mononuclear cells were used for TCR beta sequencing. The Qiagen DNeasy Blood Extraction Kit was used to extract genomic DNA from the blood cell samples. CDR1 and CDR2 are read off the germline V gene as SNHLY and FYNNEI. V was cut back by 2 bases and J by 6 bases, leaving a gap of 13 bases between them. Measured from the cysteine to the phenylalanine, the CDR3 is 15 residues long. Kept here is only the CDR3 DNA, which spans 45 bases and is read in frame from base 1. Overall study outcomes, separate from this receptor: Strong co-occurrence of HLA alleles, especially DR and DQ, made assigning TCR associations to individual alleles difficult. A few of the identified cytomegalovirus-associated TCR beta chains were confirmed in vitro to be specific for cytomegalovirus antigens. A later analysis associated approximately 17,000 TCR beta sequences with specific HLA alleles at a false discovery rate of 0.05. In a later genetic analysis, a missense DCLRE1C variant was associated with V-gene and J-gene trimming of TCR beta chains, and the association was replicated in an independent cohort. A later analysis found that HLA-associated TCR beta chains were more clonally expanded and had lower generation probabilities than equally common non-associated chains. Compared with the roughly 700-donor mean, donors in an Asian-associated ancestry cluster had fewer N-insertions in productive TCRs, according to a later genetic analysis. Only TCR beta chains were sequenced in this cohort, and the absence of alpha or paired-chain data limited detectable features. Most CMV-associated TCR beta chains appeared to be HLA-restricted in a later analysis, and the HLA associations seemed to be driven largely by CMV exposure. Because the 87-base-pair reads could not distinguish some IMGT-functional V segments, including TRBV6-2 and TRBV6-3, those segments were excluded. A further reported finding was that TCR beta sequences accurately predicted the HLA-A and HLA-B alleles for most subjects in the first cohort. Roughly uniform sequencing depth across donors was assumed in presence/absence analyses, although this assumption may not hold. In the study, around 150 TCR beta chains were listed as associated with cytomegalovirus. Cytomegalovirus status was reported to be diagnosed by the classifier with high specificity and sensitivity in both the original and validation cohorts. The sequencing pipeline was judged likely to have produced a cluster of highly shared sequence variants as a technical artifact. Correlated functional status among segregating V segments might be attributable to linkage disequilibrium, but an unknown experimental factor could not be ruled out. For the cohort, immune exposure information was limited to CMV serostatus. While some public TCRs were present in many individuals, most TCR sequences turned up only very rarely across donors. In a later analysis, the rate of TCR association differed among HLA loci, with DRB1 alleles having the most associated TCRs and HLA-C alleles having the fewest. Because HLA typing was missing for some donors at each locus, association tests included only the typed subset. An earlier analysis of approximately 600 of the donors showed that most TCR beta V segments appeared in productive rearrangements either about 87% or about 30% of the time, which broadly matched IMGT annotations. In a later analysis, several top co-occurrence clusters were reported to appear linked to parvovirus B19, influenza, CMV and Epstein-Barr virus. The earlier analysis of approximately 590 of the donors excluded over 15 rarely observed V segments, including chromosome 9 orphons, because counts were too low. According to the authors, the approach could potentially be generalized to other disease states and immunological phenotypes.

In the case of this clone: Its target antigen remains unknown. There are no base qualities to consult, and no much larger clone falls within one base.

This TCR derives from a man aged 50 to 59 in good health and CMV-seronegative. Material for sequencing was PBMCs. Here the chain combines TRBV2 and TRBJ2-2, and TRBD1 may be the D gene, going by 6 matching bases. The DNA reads TGTGCCAGCAGTGAAACAGGGAGAGGCGCCGGGGAGCTGTTTTTT. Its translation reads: CASSETGRGAGELFF. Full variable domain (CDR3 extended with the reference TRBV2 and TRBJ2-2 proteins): EPEVTQTPSHQVTQMGQEVILRCVPISNHLYFYWYRQILGQKVEFLVSFYNNEISEKSEIFDDQFSVERPDGSNFTLKIRSTKLEDSAMYFCASSETGRGAGELFFGEGSRLTVL.